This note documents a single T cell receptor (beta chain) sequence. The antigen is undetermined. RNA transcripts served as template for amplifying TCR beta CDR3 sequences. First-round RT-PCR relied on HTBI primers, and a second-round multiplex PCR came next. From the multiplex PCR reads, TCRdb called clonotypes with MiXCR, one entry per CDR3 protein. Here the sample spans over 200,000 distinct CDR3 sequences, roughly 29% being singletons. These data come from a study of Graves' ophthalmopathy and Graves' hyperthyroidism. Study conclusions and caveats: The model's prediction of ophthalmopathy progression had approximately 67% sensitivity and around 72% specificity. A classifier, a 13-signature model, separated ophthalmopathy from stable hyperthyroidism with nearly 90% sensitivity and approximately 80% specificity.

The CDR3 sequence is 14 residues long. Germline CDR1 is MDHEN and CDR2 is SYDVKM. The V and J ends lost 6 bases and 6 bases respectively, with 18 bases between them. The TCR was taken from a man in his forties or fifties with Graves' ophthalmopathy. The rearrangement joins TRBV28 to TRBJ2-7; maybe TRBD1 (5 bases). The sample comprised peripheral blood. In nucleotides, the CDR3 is TGTGCCAGCAGCTCGAGCCCCAGGGCAGCCGAGCAGTACTTC. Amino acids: CASSSSPRAAEQYF.